This paragraph reports one T cell receptor (beta chain). Its antigen is currently unknown. This sample was taken from a study of cytomegalovirus exposure and HLA in healthy donors. Trimming stripped 1 base from V and 6 bases from J, with 9 bases between. The CDR3 has 13 amino acids. CDR1 and CDR2 from the germline V gene are MNHEY and SMNVEV (reference sequence). Study-wide results and caveats: The number of N-insertions in an Asian-associated ancestry cluster was reportedly below the roughly 670-donor mean in a later analysis.

The PCR ran on 60 Vbeta and 13 Jbeta primers. Only in-frame clones appear in the TCRdb table, and some are missing; sequencing was by immunoSEQ multiplex PCR. The data contain around 200,000 clones, 80% of them seen just once; the ten biggest clones take up under 0.85%. Sequencing used PBMCs. The sequence came from a boy younger than 18 in good health and CMV-seronegative. V is TRBV27 and J is TRBJ1-2; D is possibly TRBD1 (5 bases). The CDR3: CASSLWPGDGYTF. CDR3 sequence (DNA): TGTGCCAGCAGTTTATGGCCGGGGGATGGCTACACCTTC.